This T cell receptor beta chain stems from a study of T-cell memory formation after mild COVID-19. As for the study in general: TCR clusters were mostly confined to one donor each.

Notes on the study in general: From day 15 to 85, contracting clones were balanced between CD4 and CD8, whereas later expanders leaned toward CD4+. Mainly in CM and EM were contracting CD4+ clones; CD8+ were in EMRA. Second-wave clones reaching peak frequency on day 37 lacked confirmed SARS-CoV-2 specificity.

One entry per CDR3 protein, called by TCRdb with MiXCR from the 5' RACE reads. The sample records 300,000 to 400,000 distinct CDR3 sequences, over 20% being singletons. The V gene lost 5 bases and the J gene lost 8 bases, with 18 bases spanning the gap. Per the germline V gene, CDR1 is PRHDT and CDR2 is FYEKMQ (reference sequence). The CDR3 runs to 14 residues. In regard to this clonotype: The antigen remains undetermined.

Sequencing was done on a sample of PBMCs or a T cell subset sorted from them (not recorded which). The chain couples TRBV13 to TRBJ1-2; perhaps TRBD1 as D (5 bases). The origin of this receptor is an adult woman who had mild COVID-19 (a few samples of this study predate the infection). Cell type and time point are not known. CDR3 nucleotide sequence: TGTGCCAGCAGCATCCAGCAGGGTTATGGGGGCTACACCTTC. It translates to CASSIQQGYGGYTF.